This is a list of T cell receptor beta chains from one sample in a study of shared clonotypes between healthy human individuals. Produced via immunoSEQ multiplex PCR; TCRdb's table is partial and in-frame only. The sample has about 480,000 clones, roughly 85% seen once. Sequencing was done on a sample of PBMCs. The receptors derive from a woman between 40 and 55 years old in good health. Some clones in this sample may be carry-over from other donors' samples. The CDR3 runs from the conserved cysteine through the conserved F or W. D genes are given only for firm matches. Clone sizes are given selectively: once, few, many, or a class where the clone is expanded.

NA | NA | TRBJ1-1 | TRBV5-1 | CASSLSQTNTEAFF | TGCGCCAGCAGCTTATCCCAAACCAACACTGAAGCTTTCTTT
NA | TRBD2 | TRBJ2-3 | TRBV5-4 | CASSPGRASTDTQYF | TGTGCCAGCAGCCCCGGGAGGGCGAGCACAGATACGCAGTATTTT
NA | TRBD2 | TRBJ2-5 | TRBV11-2 | CASSNRLAGETQYF | TGTGCCAGCAGCAATCGACTAGCGGGGGAGACCCAGTACTTC
NA | NA | TRBJ2-1 | TRBV4-1 | CASSLGRARGKDEQFF | TGCGCCAGCAGCCTCGGCCGGGCCCGAGGTAAAGATGAGCAGTTCTTC
once | TRBD1 | TRBJ1-2 | TRBV4-1 | CASSPGQGATVRGYTF | TGCGCCAGCAGCCCGGGACAGGGGGCGACAGTTCGGGGCTACACCTTC
NA | NA | TRBJ2-2 | TRBV19 | CASSTDRNTGELFF | TGTGCCAGTAGTACCGACCGGAACACCGGGGAGCTGTTTTTT
NA | NA | TRBJ2-4 | TRBV7-3 | CASSLMVAEKNIQYF | TGTGCCAGCAGCTTAATGGTAGCGGAAAAAAACATTCAGTACTTC
once | NA | TRBJ2-7 | TRBV27 | CASRPGGPYEQYF | TGTGCCAGCCGGCCCGGGGGACCCTACGAGCAGTACTTC
once | TRBD2 | TRBJ2-6 | TRBV4-3 | CASTPGGVGSSGANVLTF | TGCGCCAGCACCCCCGGGGGGGTGGGGAGCTCTGGGGCCAACGTCCTGACTTTC
few | TRBD1 | TRBJ2-1 | TRBV9 | CASSVEGARGNEQFF | TGTGCCAGCAGCGTAGAGGGGGCACGTGGCAATGAGCAGTTCTTC
NA | TRBD1 | TRBJ1-2 | TRBV5-1 | CASSLARTGNYGYTF | TGCGCCAGCAGCTTGGCCCGGACAGGCAACTATGGCTACACCTTC
NA | NA | TRBJ2-2 | TRBV10-3 | CAISDGELFF | TGTGCCATCAGTGACGGGGAGCTGTTTTTT